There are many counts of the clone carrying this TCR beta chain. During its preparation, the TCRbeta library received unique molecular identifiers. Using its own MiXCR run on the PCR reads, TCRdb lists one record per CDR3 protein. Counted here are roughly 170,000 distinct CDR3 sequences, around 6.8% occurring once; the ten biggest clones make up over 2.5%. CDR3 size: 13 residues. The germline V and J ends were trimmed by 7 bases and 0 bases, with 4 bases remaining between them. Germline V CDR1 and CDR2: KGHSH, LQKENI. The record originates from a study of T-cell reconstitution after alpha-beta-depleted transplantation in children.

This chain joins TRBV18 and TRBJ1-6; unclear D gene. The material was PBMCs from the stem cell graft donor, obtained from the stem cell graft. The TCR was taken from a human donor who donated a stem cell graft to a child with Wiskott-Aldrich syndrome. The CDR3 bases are TGTGCCAGCTGGGGCTCCTATAATTCACCCCTCCACTTT. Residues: CASWGSYNSPLHF.